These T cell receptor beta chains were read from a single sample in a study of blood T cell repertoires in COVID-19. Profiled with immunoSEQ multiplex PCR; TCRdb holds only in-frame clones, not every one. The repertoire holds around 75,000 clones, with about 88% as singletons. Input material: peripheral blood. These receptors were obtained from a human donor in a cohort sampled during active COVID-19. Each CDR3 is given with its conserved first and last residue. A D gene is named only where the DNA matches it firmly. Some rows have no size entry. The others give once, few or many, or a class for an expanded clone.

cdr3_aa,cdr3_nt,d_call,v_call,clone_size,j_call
CASTEQGTLPLYGYTF,TGTGCCAGCACCGAACAGGGAACTTTACCCCTCTATGGCTACACCTTC,.,TRBV28,.,TRBJ1-2
CAISRGDTDTQYF,TGTGCCATCAGTCGCGGAGACACAGATACGCAGTATTTT,.,TRBV10-3,.,TRBJ2-3
CATSEGSAKNIQYF,TGTGCCACCAGTGAGGGCAGCGCCAAAAACATTCAGTACTTC,.,TRBV24-1,.,TRBJ2-4
CASSSQMNTEAFF,TGTGCCAGCAGCTCACAGATGAACACTGAAGCTTTCTTT,.,TRBV5-4,.,TRBJ1-1
CASSLGGAIDTQYF,TGTGCCAGCAGCCTCGGGGGGGCAATAGATACGCAGTATTTT,TRBD2,TRBV3-1/TRBV3-2,.,TRBJ2-3
CASSYRGPTYNSPLHF,TGTGCCAGCAGTTATAGAGGGCCGACCTATAATTCACCCCTCCACTTT,.,TRBV6-5,.,TRBJ1-6
CASSGGTGGTYGYTF,TGTGCCAGCAGCGGCGGGACAGGGGGGACCTATGGCTACACCTTC,TRBD1,TRBV9,.,TRBJ1-2
CASSLTGGSYNEQFF,TGTGCCAGCAGCTTAACGGGAGGATCTTACAATGAGCAGTTCTTC,TRBD2,TRBV7-2,.,TRBJ2-1
CASSKVPGKDYGYTF,TGTGCCAGCAGCAAAGTTCCAGGGAAGGACTATGGCTACACCTTC,.,TRBV21-1,.,TRBJ1-2
CASGFSAGGRETQYF,TGTGCTAGTGGTTTTTCAGCGGGGGGTCGAGAGACCCAGTACTTC,TRBD2,TRBV12-5,.,TRBJ2-5
CATSRGDSNEKLFF,TGTGCCACCAGCAGAGGAGACAGTAATGAAAAACTGTTTTTT,.,TRBV15,.,TRBJ1-4
CASRGGDCNTDTQYF,TGTGCCAGCAGGGGGGGGGACTGCAACACAGATACGCAGTATTTT,.,TRBV21-1,.,TRBJ2-3
CASVKRPNTGELFF,TGTGCCAGCGTGAAGCGGCCGAACACCGGGGAGCTGTTTTTT,.,TRBV21-1,once,TRBJ2-2
CSVGGQGAEQPQHF,TGCAGCGTTGGGGGACAGGGGGCAGAACAGCCCCAGCATTTT,TRBD1,TRBV29-1,.,TRBJ1-5
CASRSGGRTGELFF,TGTGCCAGCAGAAGCGGGGGGCGTACCGGGGAGCTGTTTTTT,TRBD2,TRBV2,.,TRBJ2-2
CASSLGGERYGYTF,TGCGCCAGCAGCCTCGGCGGGGAAAGATATGGCTACACCTTC,.,TRBV5-1,.,TRBJ1-2
CASSSNPRGWGYGYTF,TGTGCCAGCAGCTCCAACCCGCGGGGTTGGGGCTATGGCTACACCTTC,.,TRBV11-2,.,TRBJ1-2
CASSFTQVHREQYF,TGTGCCAGCAGTTTTACTCAGGTCCACCGCGAGCAGTACTTC,.,TRBV27,.,TRBJ2-7
CASRGEFETSYEQYF,TGTGCCAGCAGAGGGGAATTCGAAACTTCCTACGAGCAGTACTTC,.,TRBV2,.,TRBJ2-7
CASAGGRSSYNEQFF,TGCGCCAGCGCCGGAGGCCGGAGCTCCTACAATGAGCAGTTCTTC,.,TRBV5-1,.,TRBJ2-1
CASSKTGTGDDGELFF,TGTGCCAGCAGCAAGACCGGGACAGGGGATGACGGGGAGCTGTTTTTT,.,TRBV21-1,.,TRBJ2-2
CASSLGQDIYEQYF,TGTGCCAGCAGCTTGGGACAAGATATATACGAGCAGTACTTC,.,TRBV5-5,once,TRBJ2-7
CASSPTGTGRTGELFF,TGTGCCAGCAGCCCCACCGGGACAGGGAGGACCGGGGAGCTGTTTTTT,TRBD1,TRBV7-3,.,TRBJ2-2
CASTHEDYQETQYF,TGTGCCAGCACCCACGAGGATTACCAAGAGACCCAGTACTTC,.,TRBV6-6,.,TRBJ2-5
CASSVRENYGYTF,TGTGCCAGCAGCGTCCGGGAAAACTATGGCTACACCTTC,.,TRBV28,.,TRBJ1-2
CASSVGEFEGYTF,TGTGCCAGCAGCGTAGGAGAATTCGAAGGCTACACCTTC,.,TRBV9,.,TRBJ1-2
CASSSREGTEAFF,TGTGCCAGCAGTTCAAGGGAGGGGACTGAAGCTTTCTTT,.,TRBV28,.,TRBJ1-1
CASSPAGETQYF,TGCGCCAGCAGTCCCGCGGGAGAGACCCAGTACTTC,.,TRBV10-2,.,TRBJ2-5
CASSIKAGAHSYEQYF,TGTGCCAGCAGCATAAAAGCGGGGGCCCACTCCTACGAGCAGTACTTC,.,TRBV21-1,.,TRBJ2-7
CASMEAGAGGELFF,TGCGCCAGCATGGAGGCGGGGGCGGGCGGGGAGCTGTTTTTT,.,TRBV10-2,few,TRBJ2-2
CASSIFETGASGYTF,TGTGCCAGTAGTATCTTCGAGACTGGAGCTAGCGGCTACACCTTC,.,TRBV19,.,TRBJ1-2
CAISSVGGYTF,TGTGCCATATCCAGTGTTGGTGGCTACACCTTC,.,TRBV7-5,.,TRBJ1-2
CASSPPYTMNTEAFF,TGTGCCAGCTCACCACCGTACACTATGAACACTGAAGCTTTCTTT,.,TRBV18,.,TRBJ1-1
CASSPQTGQETQYF,TGTGCCAGCAGCCCTCAGACAGGCCAAGAGACCCAGTACTTC,.,TRBV5-4,.,TRBJ2-5
CASSPGLDTGELFF,TGTGCCAGCAGTCCAGGGCTTGACACCGGGGAGCTGTTTTTT,.,TRBV11-3,.,TRBJ2-2
CASSQENSGREDTQYF,TGCGCCAGCAGCCAAGAGAATAGCGGGCGTGAGGATACGCAGTATTTT,TRBD2,TRBV4-1,.,TRBJ2-3
CSALRAEQYF,TGCAGTGCCCTCAGGGCCGAGCAGTACTTC,.,TRBV20-1,.,TRBJ2-7
CASSLLPQGARYGYTF,TGTGCCAGCAGCCTCCTCCCGCAGGGGGCGAGGTATGGCTACACCTTC,TRBD1,TRBV7-2,few,TRBJ1-2
CASSLEDEGLPNTEAFF,TGTGCCAGCAGCTTAGAGGATGAGGGCCTGCCGAACACTGAAGCTTTCTTT,.,TRBV5-5,few,TRBJ1-1
CASSSPRTDGNTIYF,TGTGCCAGCAGTTCCCCGCGGACAGATGGAAACACCATATATTTT,.,TRBV6-5,.,TRBJ1-3
CSVEVYLAGGPGNEQFF,TGCAGCGTTGAGGTTTATTTAGCGGGAGGGCCTGGCAATGAGCAGTTCTTC,TRBD2,TRBV29-1,.,TRBJ2-1
CASSQRSGAGGADTQYF,TGTGCCAGCAGCCAAAGATCGGGGGCGGGAGGTGCAGATACGCAGTATTTT,TRBD2,TRBV3-1/TRBV3-2,.,TRBJ2-3
CASSFMTGGGWKNQPQHF,TGTGCCAGCAGTTTCATGACAGGGGGCGGATGGAAGAATCAGCCCCAGCATTTT,TRBD1,TRBV6-2/TRBV6-3,few,TRBJ1-5
CAISGGRVRDTQYF,TGTGCCATCAGTGGGGGCAGGGTGCGAGATACGCAGTATTTT,.,TRBV10-3,once,TRBJ2-3
CASSPRRATEAFF,TGTGCCAGCTCACCAAGGAGGGCCACTGAAGCTTTCTTT,.,TRBV18,once,TRBJ1-1
CASSSQIEKLFF,TGTGCCAGCAGCTCCCAGATAGAAAAACTGTTTTTT,.,TRBV6-6,.,TRBJ1-4
CASSPRTGTGANVLTF,TGTGCCAGCAGTCCTCGGACAGGGACCGGGGCCAACGTCCTGACTTTC,TRBD1,TRBV2,.,TRBJ2-6
CASSRQGGDEKLFF,TGCGCCAGCAGCCGACAAGGGGGGGATGAAAAACTGTTTTTT,.,TRBV5-1,.,TRBJ1-4
CASSLDGGTSGGLTQETQYF,TGTGCCAGCAGCTTAGATGGGGGGACTAGCGGGGGCCTGACCCAAGAGACCCAGTACTTC,TRBD2,TRBV11-3,.,TRBJ2-5
CASRAQGLPTYEQYF,TGCGCCAGCAGAGCGCAGGGACTCCCAACCTACGAGCAGTACTTC,.,TRBV5-1,few,TRBJ2-7
CASRELAGAFGELFF,TGTGCCAGTAGGGAACTAGCGGGAGCTTTCGGGGAGCTGTTTTTT,TRBD2,TRBV19,few,TRBJ2-2
CASICYSNQPQHF,TGTGCCAGCATCTGCTATAGCAATCAGCCCCAGCATTTT,.,TRBV6-4,.,TRBJ1-5
CASSALAKGEQYF,TGTGCCAGCAGCGCCTTGGCCAAGGGGGAGCAGTACTTC,.,TRBV21-1,.,TRBJ2-7
CASSSPTGSLYNEQFF,TGCGCCAGCAGCTCGCCCACGGGGTCCCTCTACAATGAGCAGTTCTTC,.,TRBV5-1,.,TRBJ2-1
CASSRGDSYEQYF,TGCGCCAGCAGTCGGGGGGACTCCTACGAGCAGTACTTC,TRBD2,TRBV5-1,few,TRBJ2-7